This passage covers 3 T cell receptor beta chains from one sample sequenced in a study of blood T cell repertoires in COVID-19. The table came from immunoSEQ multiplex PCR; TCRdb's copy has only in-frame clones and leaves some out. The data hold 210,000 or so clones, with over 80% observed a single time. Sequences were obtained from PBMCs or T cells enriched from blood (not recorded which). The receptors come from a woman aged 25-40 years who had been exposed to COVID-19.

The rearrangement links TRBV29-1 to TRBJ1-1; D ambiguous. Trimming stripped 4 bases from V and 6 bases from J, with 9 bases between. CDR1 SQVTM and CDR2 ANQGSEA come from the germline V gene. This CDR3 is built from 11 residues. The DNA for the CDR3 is TGCAGCGTTGGGAGGGTCCCTGAAGCTTTCTTT. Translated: CSVGRVPEAFF. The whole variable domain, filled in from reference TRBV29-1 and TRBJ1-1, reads SAVISQKPSRDICQRGTSLTIQCQVDSQVTMMFWYRQQPGQSLTLIATANQGSEATYESGFVIDKFPISRPNLTFSTLTVSNMSPEDSSIYLCSVGRVPEAFFGQGTRLTVV.

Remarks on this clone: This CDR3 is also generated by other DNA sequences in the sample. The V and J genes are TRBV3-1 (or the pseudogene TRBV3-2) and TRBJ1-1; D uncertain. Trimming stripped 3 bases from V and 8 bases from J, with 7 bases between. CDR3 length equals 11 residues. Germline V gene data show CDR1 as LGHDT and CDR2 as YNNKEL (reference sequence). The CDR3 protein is CASSQREEAFF. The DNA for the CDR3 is TGTGCCAGCAGCCAGAGGGAAGAAGCTTTCTTT.

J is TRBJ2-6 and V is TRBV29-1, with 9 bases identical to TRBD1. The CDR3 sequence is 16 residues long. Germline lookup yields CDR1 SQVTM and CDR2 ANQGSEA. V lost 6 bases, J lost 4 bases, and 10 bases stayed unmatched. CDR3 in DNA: TGCAGCGTCTCTGGGACAGGGAGGGCCGGGGCCAACGTCCTGACTTTC. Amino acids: CSVSGTGRAGANVLTF.